A single TCR beta chain is shown here with its context. The antigen is unknown. The sample comes from a study of T cell responses to AZD1222 COVID-19 vaccine. Study in general: Second-dose recipients at about 4 or about 12 weeks were treated as one pooled group. Notes on the study in general: Spike-specific TCR breadth and depth were elevated following two AZD1222 doses. Repertoires in all cases were sampled only once the peak T cell response had passed. The donor group comprised mostly white British people and more females; the analysis possibly underestimated clonal diversity.

TCRdb keeps only in-frame clones here, not all; method: immunoSEQ multiplex PCR. The sample lists 85,000 to 130,000 clones; about nine tenths were seen once. CDR3 length: 11 residues. V was trimmed by 6 bases and J by 10 bases, leaving 10 bases between them. Looked up from germline, CDR1 is LNHNV and CDR2 is YYDKDF (reference sequence). This material consisted of peripheral blood, taken on day 0 of AZD1222 vaccination. The receptor's source is an adult in good health. This chain links TRBV15 with TRBJ2-1; D not resolved. CDR3 nucleotide sequence: TGTGCCACCAGTTTAGTGGGGGAGCAGTTCTTC. Translated, it gives CATSLVGEQFF.